One T cell receptor (beta chain) is described in this entry. Its recognized antigen is unknown. No per-base quality is available; no much larger clone lies one base away. Using the deep immunoSEQ assay, TCR CDR3 regions were amplified from genomic DNA by multiplex PCR. For each cell subset, the extracted genomic DNA was distributed evenly across all wells of several immunoSEQ 96-well plates, and each plate served as one replicate. For sorted subsets, approximately 190 ng of genomic DNA, equivalent to 30,000 or so T cell genomes, went into each replicate PCR. Purified libraries were quantified with a Qubit 3.0 fluorometer, sized on a Bioanalyzer 2100, and re-quantified with the KAPA Library Quantification kit. Each immunoSEQ 96-well plate was sequenced on its own single-read 150-cycle Illumina NextSeq 550 flow cell. The published analysis was carried out like this. Because the immunoSEQ output included only junctional sequences and no quality scores, the filtering could not be the same as the filtering used for full-length reads. Sequences were annotated with PyIR, a Python wrapper for IgBLAST v1.9, using IMGT germline references to assign V/J genes and CDR3. Any read was removed if the V/J assignment was weak (E-value above 1e-6), the CDR3 was missing, or the read contained stop codons, out-of-frame junctions, or ambiguous translated residues. V3J clonotypes were defined as sequences sharing an identical inferred V gene, J gene, and CDR3 amino acid sequence. Percentage overlap between repertoires was computed as shared unique clonotypes divided by the size of the smaller repertoire. RTK rarefaction, the Chao1 estimator, and Recon v2.1 estimates of unobserved clonotypes were used to assess repertoire richness. OLGA was used to compute generation probabilities for all TCRbeta clonotypes that the gDNA method yielded from a few donors. This immuneACCESS table, as held by TCRdb, lists in-frame sequences with V and J called but not all clones. Of the missing ones, under half trace to an unresolved V gene in checked studies; the others have no known cause. The DNA was the basis for D and trimming; V, J and clone size are from that table. The sample yields 2 million to 2.5 million clones; about nine tenths were counted once. Jointly, the top ten make up about 0.36% of the sample.

The data were obtained in a study of shared clonotypes between healthy human individuals (dated by TCRdb to 2018 to 2020). Looking at the study overall: The cohort comprised a couple of women and a few men aged 18 to 49 years. Per donor, leukapheresis produced somewhere between about 0.8 and 9.5 billion PBMCs. For each donor, CD4 naive and CD4 memory were each given three plates, CD8 naive was given two plates, and CD8 memory was given one plate. To estimate repertoire size and how much clonotype sharing occurs between individuals, the study deeply sequenced the blood TCR repertoires of roughly 5 healthy adults. Different laboratories and diverse techniques were used to prepare libraries and sequence TCR repertoires, to increase sequencing depth and limit assay-specific biases.

The full study reports these points: Naive subsets generally had larger estimated clonotype richness than memory subsets. When several donors were compared, the shared fraction of clonotypes was about 5.5% for naive CD4, approximately 3.3% for naive CD8, 2% to 2.5% for memory CD4, and approximately 0.4% for memory CD8. Rarefaction of sorted-subset datasets indicated incomplete sequencing despite the large sequencing depth. Because the study included a small number of donors, the genetic and exposure-history diversity represented was limited. Clonotypes shared by all four sorted-subset donors showed higher generation probabilities than non-shared clonotypes. Based on pairwise subsampling, the degree of clonotype sharing among donors was expected to be affected by sequencing depth. Sampling was limited to blood, and TCR repertoires in tissue likely differ from TCR repertoires in blood.

Healthy HIV-negative adults with no recently reported acute infections or vaccinations were included as donors. All donors were Caucasian adults living in Nashville, Tennessee, USA. CD4+ T cells were enriched by magnetic negative selection, after which naive cells were positively selected on CD45RA and the negative fraction was taken as the memory subset. Blood was collected by leukapheresis, and PBMCs were isolated by Ficoll-Histopaque density gradient centrifugation and then cryopreserved in liquid nitrogen vapor phase. Analytical flow cytometry was used to check the purity and quantity of every magnetically sorted T cell population. Each sorted fraction had its genomic DNA isolated and then quantified by UV absorbance on a Nanodrop 2000c. Material: naive CD4+ T cells from PBMCs. Taken with the paper, the label for cell subset or site translates to: CD45RA+ positively selected. This receptor was obtained from a man between 18 and 29 years old in good health. Some clones in this sample may be carry-over from other donors' samples.

The CDR3 protein is CASSQEARAYEQYF. The nucleotides read TGCGCCAGCAGCCAAGAGGCCAGGGCCTACGAGCAGTACTTC. The chain was built from TRBV4-1 and TRBJ2-5, and perhaps TRBD1 as D gene, on 5 matching bases. Matching the DNA end better, TRBJ2-7 makes the J call doubtful. Including cysteine and phenylalanine, the CDR3 has 14 amino acids. The CDR3 DNA has 42 bases and is translated from base 1. As encoded in the germline V gene, CDR1 is MGHRA while CDR2 is YSYEKL.